Following are 32 T cell receptor beta chains from one sample sequenced in a study of CD8 T cells in Susac syndrome. Random hexamers were used to reverse transcribe about 0.5 to 1 ug of RNA. TCRdb re-called the immunoSEQ multiplex PCR reads through MiXCR, storing one row per CDR3 protein. The sample contains under 150,000 distinct CDR3 sequences, 80% to 85% of which appear only once. Sequencing used CD8+ T cells from PBMCs. These receptors were obtained from a human donor with multiple sclerosis.

The genes are TRBV29-1 and TRBJ1-1; 8 bases fit TRBD1. With V trimmed by 7 bases and J by 4 bases, 14 bases remained unmatched. CDR1 and CDR2 (germline): SQVTM, ANQGSEA. This CDR3 comprises 15 residues. The DNA of the CDR3 is TGCAGCGCTCAAAGGACAGGGCTGGTTGGCACTGAAGCTTTCTTT. This gives the protein CSAQRTGLVGTEAFF.

The chain employs TRBV7-8 and TRBJ2-1; possible D gene TRBD2, 5 bases. V lost 3 bases and J lost 8, with 11 bases in between. Germline V lookup: CDR1 SGHVS, CDR2 FQNEAQ. This CDR3 spans 13 amino acids. CDR3 sequence (DNA): TGTGCCAGCAGCTTCCTAACAGCGGATGAGCAGTTCTTC. Translated, it gives CASSFLTADEQFF.

The gene calls are TRBV25-1 and TRBJ2-7; 9 nucleotides align to TRBD1. CDR3 length equals 15 residues. The germline V gene encodes CDR1 MGHDK and CDR2 SYGVNS. V trimming: 8 bases; J trimming: 2 bases; junction bases outside the gene matches: 10. The CDR3 DNA sequence: TGTGCCAGCCGCGTCGACGGGACAGGGCCCTACGAGCAGTACTTC. Translated: CASRVDGTGPYEQYF.

This clonotype was observed a handful of times. An end of the junction does not agree with germline; a read error may underlie this. The CDR3 protein is CASLPIERPSSANTIYF. CDR3 nucleotide sequence: TGCGCCAGTCTCCCAATTGAAAGACCTTCGTCTGCAAACACCATATATTTT. The chain employs TRBV10-2 and TRBJ1-3; D gene ambiguous. CDR3 length equals 17 residues. CDR1 is WSHSY, CDR2 SAAADI, per germline.

The chain carries TRBV21-1 and TRBJ2-7; whether TRBD1, the table's D call, matches the DNA was not checked. TRBV21-1 is a known pseudogene. This CDR3 contains 15 residues. CDR3 loop: CASSKGGQGPYEQYV. In nucleotides, the CDR3 is TGTGCCAGCAGCAAAGGGGGTCAGGGTCCCTACGAGCAGTACGTC.

The CDR3 is CASSQDQAYEQYF. CDR3 DNA: TGCGCCAGCAGCCAAGATCAGGCCTACGAGCAGTACTTC. V and J are TRBV4-1 and TRBJ2-7; no clear D. Germline CDR1 reads MGHRA; CDR2 reads YSYEKL. V shed 0 bases and J shed 2 bases, with 5 bases lying between them. The CDR3 extends over 13 amino acids.

V and J are TRBV6-2 or TRBV6-3 and TRBJ2-7; D not certain. Trimming pared 0 bases from V and 3 bases from J, leaving 6 bases between. The CDR3 loop spans 13 amino acids. Per the germline V gene, CDR1 is MNHEY and CDR2 is SVGEGT. This CDR3 reads CASSYSDGYEQYV. The CDR3 nucleotides read TGTGCCAGCAGTTACTCCGACGGCTACGAGCAGTACGTC.

The CDR3 DNA follows: TGTGCCAGCAGCCCTTCGAGGGGTGAGTTGTTCTTC. As protein: CASSPSRGELFF. The genes are TRBV7-9 and TRBJ2-1; TRBD1 or TRBD2 may be the D gene (5 bases each). Looked up from germline, CDR1 is SEHNR and CDR2 is FQNEAQ (reference sequence). There are 12 residues in the CDR3. The germline V and J ends were trimmed by 5 bases and 15 bases, with 17 bases remaining between them.

V gene TRBV12-3 or TRBV12-4 combines with J gene TRBJ2-7; D remains unclear. V was clipped by 4 bases and J by 3 bases, with 10 bases between them. CDR3 length: 13 amino acids. This CDR3 reads CASSSTRNYEQYV. In DNA, the CDR3 is TGTGCCAGCAGTTCCACCCGGAACTACGAGCAGTACGTC.

The chain recombines TRBV7-9 with TRBJ1-1, with 7 bases lining up with TRBD1. The V segment lost 7 bases and the J segment 6 bases; nucleotides outside the gene matches: 5. The CDR3 covers 12 residues. CDR1 SEHNR and CDR2 FQNEAQ come from the germline V gene (reference sequence). The CDR3 here is CASMGQTSEAFF. In DNA form, the CDR3 reads TGTGCCAGCATGGGACAGACCTCTGAAGCTTTCTTT.

The chain has TRBV12-3 or TRBV12-4 and TRBJ1-1; tentatively, D is TRBD1 (5 bases). This CDR3 is 14 amino acids long. V was cut by 7 bases and J by 4 bases, with 16 bases left in between. The CDR3 spells CASNTREFGTEAFF. In DNA, the CDR3 is TGTGCCAGCAATACCAGGGAGTTCGGCACTGAAGCTTTCTTT.

This clonotype showed up just once. The genes are TRBV7-9 and TRBJ2-1; 9 nucleotides match TRBD2. CDR3 length equals 15 residues. Germline assignment: CDR1 SEHNR and CDR2 FQNEAQ (reference sequence). After removal of 4 bases from V and 5 bases from J, the junction contained 6 bases not matched to a gene. The CDR3: CASSWGASGDNEQFF. The DNA for the CDR3 is TGTGCCAGCAGCTGGGGGGCTAGCGGGGACAATGAGCAGTTCTTC.

V and J are TRBV11-2 and TRBJ2-2, with 7 bases lining up with TRBD2. With V trimmed by 3 bases and J by 2 bases, 12 bases remained unmatched. This CDR3 region has 18 residues. Germline CDR1 and CDR2: SGHAT and FQNNGV. Here the CDR3 DNA reads TGTGCCAGCAGCTTTCCCAACCAGAGACTAGCTAACACCGGGGAGCTGTTTTTT. Protein sequence: CASSFPNQRLANTGELFF.

In its sample, this clonotype was seen a few times. This chain uses TRBV6-1 with TRBJ2-1; 8 bases align to TRBD2. J was trimmed by 6 bases and V by 10 bases; bases with no gene match: 11. This CDR3 is 14 amino acids long. From germline, CDR1 is MNHNS and CDR2 SASEGT. This chain's CDR3 is CATLSGTSLNEQFF. CDR3 nucleotides: TGTGCCACCCTATCCGGGACTAGTCTCAATGAGCAGTTCTTC.

The genes are TRBV29-1 and TRBJ2-2; TRBD2 matches at 7 bases. With 4 bases clipped from V and 7 bases from J, the junction kept 3 bases outside the gene matches. Germline lookup yields CDR1 SQVTM and CDR2 ANQGSEA. The CDR3 has 12 amino acids. The CDR3 DNA reads as TGCAGCGTTGGACTAGCCGTCGGGGAGCTGTTTTTT. The encoded protein is CSVGLAVGELFF.

The chain is built from TRBV27 and TRBJ2-7; TRBD2 aligns across 8 bases. V lost 6 bases to trimming and J lost 4 bases; unmatched junction nucleotides: 14. Germline values: CDR1 MNHEY, CDR2 SMNVEV (reference sequence). This CDR3 is 16 amino acids long. CDR3 region: CASRPFLGSGDYEQYF. In nucleotides, the CDR3 is TGTGCCAGCAGGCCCTTTTTGGGTAGCGGGGATTACGAGCAGTACTTC.

The rearrangement joins TRBV9 to TRBJ2-1; D remains ambiguous. Germline V gives CDR1 SGDLS, CDR2 YYNGEE. The CDR3 extends over 12 amino acids. Trimming pared 3 bases from V and 6 bases from J, leaving 7 bases between. The CDR3: CASSDQINEQFF. In nucleotides, the CDR3 is TGTGCCAGCAGCGACCAAATCAATGAGCAGTTCTTC.

The chain is built from TRBV9 and TRBJ2-6; TRBD1 agrees at 11 bases. Trimming at V came to 6 bases and at J to 2 bases, leaving 7 bases not matched to a gene. CDR3 size: 17 residues. Germline CDR1 SGDLS, CDR2 YYNGEE. Here the CDR3 DNA reads TGTGCCAGCACCCAGGGACAGGGGGTTACTGGGGCCAACGTCCTGACTTTC. Translated, it gives CASTQGQGVTGANVLTF.

This chain connects TRBV5-4 to TRBJ2-7; D is uncertain. V gave up 4 bases and J gave up 7 bases, with 9 bases separating them. The CDR3 is 11 amino acids. Germline values: CDR1 SGHNT, CDR2 YYREEE (reference sequence). The CDR3 region is CASSQAREQYF. CDR3 in DNA: TGTGCCAGCAGCCAAGCTAGAGAGCAGTACTTC.

This rearrangement joins TRBV6-1 to TRBJ1-3; possible D gene TRBD1, 5 bases. Looked up from germline, CDR1 is MNHNS and CDR2 is SASEGT. This CDR3 is built from 15 residues. Trimming removed 6 bases at V and 0 bases at J, with 12 bases between. The CDR3 DNA follows: TGTGCCAGCAGCCCGGGACCAATCTCTGGAAACACCATATATTTT. As protein: CASSPGPISGNTIYF.

This chain uses TRBV27 with TRBJ1-1, with TRBD1 matching over 8 bases. This CDR3 contains 15 residues. Losses at the gene ends were 4 bases for V and 4 bases for J; bases not matched to a gene: 8. Germline V gives CDR1 MNHEY, CDR2 SMNVEV (reference sequence). CDR3 protein: CASSWAGGRGTEAFF. Here the CDR3 DNA reads TGTGCCAGCAGTTGGGCAGGGGGCAGGGGCACTGAAGCTTTCTTT.

The rearrangement joins TRBV6-1 to TRBJ2-7; tentatively, D is TRBD2 (6 bases). The CDR3 is 17 amino acids. With 2 bases removed from V and 4 bases from J, the gap between germline ends came to 21 bases. The germline V gene encodes CDR1 MNHNS and CDR2 SASEGT. The CDR3 sequence: CASSESGRLELSYEQYF. CDR3 coding DNA: TGTGCCAGCAGTGAAAGCGGGCGGCTAGAATTAAGTTACGAGCAGTACTTC.

The CDR3 coding sequence is TGTGCTAGTGGTTTGGCATCTTCAGGGACTCCTGAAGCTTTCTTT. It translates to CASGLASSGTPEAFF. The rearrangement uses TRBV12-5 and TRBJ1-1; D is perhaps TRBD1 (5 bases). CDR3 length equals 15 residues. The V and J ends lost 1 base and 6 bases respectively, with 15 bases between them. Germline V gene lookup returns CDR1 LGHNT and CDR2 FRNRAP.

Only a few counts were recorded for this clonotype. The rearrangement uses TRBV7-2 and TRBJ2-5; D is possibly TRBD2 (5 bases). Trimming stripped 2 bases from V and 3 bases from J, with 7 bases between. The germline V gene encodes CDR1 SGHTA and CDR2 FQGNSA. The CDR3 extends over 13 amino acids. The CDR3 DNA reads TGTGCCAGCAGCTTATGGGGAGAAGAGACCCAGTACTTC. Its translation is CASSLWGEETQYF.

This clonotype has just a few counts. This chain connects TRBV6-1 to TRBJ2-3; D not certain. The CDR3 runs to 11 residues. Germline CDR1 is MNHNS and CDR2 is SASEGT. Trimming pared 10 bases from V and 4 bases from J, leaving 9 bases between. The CDR3 sequence: CATLRSDTQYF. CDR3 bases: TGTGCCACCCTTCGTTCAGATACGCAGTATTTT.

This chain joins TRBV11-2 and TRBJ1-5; unclear D gene. V dropped 3 bases and J dropped 2 bases, with 8 bases sitting between them. Looked up from germline, CDR1 is SGHAT and CDR2 is FQNNGV. This CDR3 is built from 14 residues. DNA of the CDR3: TGTGCCAGCAGCTTCTTGGACGGCAATCAGCCCCAGCATTTT. It specifies CASSFLDGNQPQHF.

The V gene is TRBV28, the J gene TRBJ2-1; D possibly corresponds to TRBD1 (6 bases). Per the germline V gene, CDR1 is MDHEN and CDR2 is SYDVKM. This CDR3 is built from 14 residues. V lost 6 bases, J lost 0 bases, and 9 bases lay in between. CDR3: CASSTGSSYNEQFF. CDR3 sequence (DNA): TGTGCCAGCAGCACAGGGAGCTCCTACAATGAGCAGTTCTTC.

The gene calls are TRBV20-1 and TRBJ1-2; TRBD1 aligns across 7 bases. The CDR3 is 12 residues long. The junction had 4 bases not matched to a gene; V was cut back by 4 bases and J by 5 bases. The germline V gene encodes CDR1 DFQATT and CDR2 SNEGSKA (reference sequence). The CDR3 reads CSATGTVYGYTF. Written as DNA, the CDR3 is TGCAGTGCTACCGGGACAGTATATGGCTACACCTTC.

The V and J genes are TRBV9 and TRBJ2-1, with D perhaps TRBD1 (5 bases). Trimming removed 0 bases at V and 7 bases at J, with 17 bases between. Germline values: CDR1 SGDLS, CDR2 YYNGEE. The CDR3 has 16 residues. The CDR3 sequence: CASSVGAGASDNEQFF. CDR3 bases: TGTGCCAGCAGCGTAGGGGCTGGGGCTAGTGATAATGAGCAGTTCTTC.

V usage is TRBV5-1 and J usage is TRBJ1-1; 11 nucleotides align to TRBD1. This CDR3 comprises 15 residues. CDR1 is SGHRS and CDR2 is YFSETQ in the germline V gene. J was trimmed by 3 bases and V by 4 bases; bases with no gene match: 5. In nucleotides, the CDR3 is TGCGCCAGCAGCCCCTGGACAGGGGGCTACACTGAAGCTTTCTTT. It yields the protein CASSPWTGGYTEAFF.

The chain carries TRBV12-5 and TRBJ1-2, with TRBD1 matching over 8 bases. This CDR3 has 16 amino acids. J was trimmed by 3 bases and V by 5 bases; bases with no gene match: 11. CDR1 and CDR2 from the germline V gene are LGHNT and FRNRAP. Written as DNA, the CDR3 is TGTGCTAGTGGTCCCCTTTGGACAGGGAAGGACTATGGCTACACCTTC. Amino acids: CASGPLWTGKDYGYTF.

The table lists this clonotype with a count of one. The rearrangement joins TRBV9 to TRBJ1-5; D is undetermined. Trimming left V 0 bases short and J 8 bases short, with 12 bases between. The germline V gene encodes CDR1 SGDLS and CDR2 YYNGEE. The CDR3 extends over 14 amino acids. CDR3 sequence: CASSVGTGLKPQHF. In nucleotides, the CDR3 is TGTGCCAGCAGCGTAGGGACCGGGTTAAAGCCCCAGCATTTT. The whole variable domain, remainder taken from reference TRBV9 and TRBJ1-5, is DSGVTQTPKHLITATGQRVTLRCSPRSGDLSVYWYQQSLDQGLQFLIQYYNGEERAKGNILERFSAQQFPDLHSELNLSSLELGDSALYFCASSVGTGLKPQHFGDGTRLSIL.